This T cell receptor beta chain was documented in a study of OX40 agonist ivuxolimab in advanced cancers. The count of this clone is one. V lost 1 base and J lost 1; bases outside the gene matches: 3. The CDR3 length is 15 residues. CDR1 and CDR2 from the germline V gene are SEHNR and FQNEAQ (reference sequence). TCRdb's copy holds only in-frame clones and misses some; the assay was immunoSEQ multiplex PCR. The sample shows over 90,000 clones, less than 90% of them seen only once. Specimen: CD4+ or CD8+ T cells sorted from blood, collected in a trial of the OX40 agonist ivuxolimab. This TCR derives from an adult with an advanced solid tumor such as melanoma, head and neck, liver or kidney cancer. V usage is TRBV7-9 and J usage is TRBJ1-1; 7 bases align to TRBD1. CDR3 sequence reads: CASSLGDSRNTEAFF. For the CDR3, the DNA is TGTGCCAGCAGCTTAGGGGACAGTAGGAACACTGAAGCTTTCTTT.